One sample yielded the 19 T cell receptor beta chains listed below, sequenced in a study of Ad26.COV2.S vaccination and SARS-CoV-2 variants. Treatment given: roughly 19 received Ad26.COV2.S at low or high dose, single or two shots; 5 received placebo; per-sample allocation not given. Specimens were obtained on day 63 following the first vaccine or placebo injection. Clones were sequenced by immunoSEQ multiplex PCR, and TCRdb holds only the in-frame ones, with some missing. Among around 300,000 clones listed, about 89% were seen once. The starting material was peripheral blood, obtained in a trial of Ad26.COV2.S vaccine versus placebo. The receptors were gathered from a person aged 18-65 years who received the Ad26.COV2.S COVID-19 vaccine or a placebo.

The rearrangement uses TRBV15 and TRBJ1-6, with D hard to call. The CDR3 has 13 amino acids. V was shortened by 0 bases and J by 7 bases, with 4 bases between the two germline ends. CDR1 and CDR2 (germline): LNHNV, YYDKDF (reference sequence). CDR3 nucleotide sequence: TGTGCCACCAGCAGAGATCTGAATTCACCCCTCCACTTT. It yields the protein CATSRDLNSPLHF.

This clone occurred once. This chain links TRBV19 with TRBJ2-7, with no clear D. Germline CDR1 and CDR2: LNHDA and SQIVND (reference sequence). The ends were cut back, 5 bases at V and 7 bases at J, with 18 bases in the middle. This CDR3 is built from 14 residues. For the CDR3, the DNA is TGTGCCAGTAGTCTAACGTGGGGTCCCCGGGAGCAGTACTTC. It codes for CASSLTWGPREQYF. Combining the CDR3 with reference TRBV19 and TRBJ2-7 gives the whole variable domain DGGITQSPKYLFRKEGQNVTLSCEQNLNHDAMYWYRQDPGQGLRLIYYSQIVNDFQKGDIAEGYSVSREKKESFPLTVTSAQKNPTAFYLCASSLTWGPREQYFGPGTRLTVT.

The chain links TRBV5-4 to TRBJ2-7; TRBD1 matches 7 bases. This CDR3 comprises 14 residues. The trim removed 0 bases at V and 4 bases at J, leaving 4 bases unmatched. Germline V lookup: CDR1 SGHNT, CDR2 YYREEE (reference sequence). The CDR3 coding sequence is TGTGCCAGCAGCTTGGAAGGGGGCGATTACGAGCAGTACTTC. It codes for CASSLEGGDYEQYF.

The chain is built from TRBV19 and TRBJ1-1, with 7 nucleotides matching TRBD1. From germline, CDR1 is LNHDA and CDR2 SQIVND (reference sequence). Trimming removed 5 bases from V and 3 bases from J; junction bases left unmatched: 6. The CDR3 contains 14 residues. The CDR3 here is CASSSRGGHTEAFF. The CDR3 nucleotides are TGTGCCAGTAGTTCAAGAGGGGGCCACACTGAAGCTTTCTTT.

The chain carries TRBV30 and TRBJ1-2, with no clear D. Germline V gives CDR1 GTSNPN, CDR2 SVGIG (reference sequence). Between the trimmed V and J ends, which lost 1 base and 3 bases, there was a span of 3 bases. The CDR3 length is 11 residues. DNA of the CDR3: TGTGCCTGGAGTGAGGACTATGGCTACACCTTC. Its protein product is CAWSEDYGYTF.

This clone was seen only once. J is TRBJ1-2 and V is TRBV4-2, with D unresolved. V was pared by 0 bases and J by 8 bases, with 10 bases between. Looked up from germline, CDR1 is LGHNA and CDR2 is YNFKEQ. This CDR3 is 13 amino acids long. The DNA of the CDR3 is TGTGCCAGCAGCCAAGACAGCATCGGCGGCTACACCTTC. It yields the protein CASSQDSIGGYTF.

The chain joins TRBV6-2 or TRBV6-3 to TRBJ1-4; D call uncertain. Germline CDR1 is MNHEY and CDR2 is SVGEGT. Trimming took 0 bases from V and 2 from J, leaving 7 bases between them. The CDR3 sequence is 15 residues long. Written as DNA, the CDR3 is TGTGCCAGCAGTTACTCGATACAGACTAATGAAAAACTGTTTTTT. This codes for CASSYSIQTNEKLFF.

This clone came up once. This chain joins TRBV5-1 and TRBJ1-1, with D perhaps TRBD1 (6 bases). The ends were cut back, 2 bases at V and 0 bases at J, with 11 bases in the middle. The CDR3 covers 15 residues. Germline CDR1 SGHRS, CDR2 YFSETQ. CDR3 residues: CASSLAGAMNTEAFF. DNA of the CDR3: TGCGCCAGCAGCTTAGCGGGGGCGATGAACACTGAAGCTTTCTTT.

This sequence joins TRBV29-1 and TRBJ2-1, with 7 positions matching TRBD1. With 5 bases clipped from V and 4 bases from J, the junction kept 2 bases outside the gene matches. The CDR3 totals 12 residues. Germline-derived CDR1 and CDR2 are SQVTM and ANQGSEA. DNA of the CDR3: TGCAGCGTTAAGACAGGGTACAATGAGCAGTTCTTC. This encodes CSVKTGYNEQFF.

The rearrangement links TRBV4-1 to TRBJ2-6, with D possibly being TRBD1 (6 bases). This CDR3 region has 15 residues. Trimming shortened V by 3 bases and J by 1 base, and 7 bases separated the two germline ends. Germline-derived CDR1 and CDR2 are MGHRA and YSYEKL. This chain's CDR3 is CASSHRGSGANVLTF. DNA of the CDR3: TGCGCCAGCAGCCACAGGGGTTCTGGGGCCAACGTCCTGACTTTC.

This clone was recorded once. The chain has TRBV5-1 and TRBJ1-1, with D possibly matching TRBD1 (6 bases). The CDR3 is 15 amino acids. Trimming cost V 3 bases and J 1 base, with 13 bases left between them. Germline CDR1 is SGHRS and CDR2 is YFSETQ. CDR3 coding DNA: TGCGCCAGCAGCTCGCCGACAGGCCAGAACACTGAAGCTTTCTTT. Its translation is CASSSPTGQNTEAFF.

The chain uses TRBV19 and TRBJ1-1; no clear D. The V end lost 0 bases, the J end lost 8 bases, and 7 bases lay between the germline ends. The CDR3 sequence is 12 residues long. Germline loops: CDR1 LNHDA, CDR2 SQIVND (reference sequence). DNA for the CDR3: TGTGCCAGTAGTATAGATAAGGGAGAAGCTTTCTTT. Amino acids: CASSIDKGEAFF.

This rearrangement joins TRBV5-5 to TRBJ1-6; possible D gene TRBD1, 5 bases. The germline V and J ends were trimmed by 3 bases and 7 bases, with 11 bases remaining between them. Germline V gives CDR1 SGHKS, CDR2 YYEKEE (reference sequence). This CDR3 has 14 amino acids. The DNA of the CDR3 is TGTGCCAGCAGCTCGGGGGTCGTGAATTCACCCCTCCACTTT. Its translation: CASSSGVVNSPLHF.

CDR3 sequence: CASSVVLDSPLHF. Here the CDR3 DNA reads TGTGCCAGCAGCGTAGTTCTGGATTCACCCCTCCACTTT. J is TRBJ1-6 and V is TRBV9; D remains ambiguous. CDR1 and CDR2 (germline): SGDLS, YYNGEE. This CDR3 spans 13 amino acids. Trimming stripped 0 bases from V and 8 bases from J, with 6 bases between.

The chain uses TRBV10-1 and TRBJ1-1, with D uncertain. The germline CDR1 and CDR2 sequences are WNHNN and SYGVQD (reference sequence). V was cut by 6 bases and J by 2 bases, with 10 bases left in between. This CDR3 has 13 amino acids. DNA of the CDR3: TGCGCCAGCAGAATCGGACTAAACACTGAAGCTTTCTTT. It yields the protein CASRIGLNTEAFF.

This clone was picked up a small number of times. The rearrangement joins TRBV4-1 to TRBJ1-5, with a possible D match to TRBD1 (5 bases). This CDR3 is built from 13 residues. Germline CDR1 and CDR2: MGHRA and YSYEKL. V was shortened by 4 bases and J by 5 bases, with 9 bases between the two germline ends. CDR3 in DNA: TGCGCCAGCAGCCGAGACAGCGATCAGCCCCAGCATTTT. Protein product: CASSRDSDQPQHF.

The J gene is TRBJ1-6, the V gene TRBV5-6; D ambiguous. Germline CDR1 is SGHDT and CDR2 is YYEEEE. The CDR3 extends over 16 amino acids. V was pared by 4 bases and J by 0 bases, with 11 bases between. The CDR3 bases are TGTGCCAGCAGCATCGGACCCAGCTCCTATAATTCACCCCTCCACTTT. It codes for CASSIGPSSYNSPLHF.

The chain has TRBV3-1 (or the pseudogene TRBV3-2) and TRBJ2-7; D is uncertain. V dropped 4 bases and J dropped 3 bases, with 13 bases sitting between them. This CDR3 comprises 14 residues. Germline-derived CDR1 and CDR2 are LGHDT and YNNKEL (reference sequence). The CDR3 reads CASSPEQRRYEQYF. As DNA, the CDR3 is TGTGCCAGCAGCCCGGAACAGAGACGCTACGAGCAGTACTTC.

This clone was picked up a small number of times. Other DNA sequences in this specimen translate into the identical CDR3. V usage is TRBV4-2 and J usage is TRBJ1-1; 10 positions match TRBD1. J lost 4 bases, V lost 1 base, and 3 bases had no gene match. The CDR3 is 15 amino acids. The germline gives CDR1 LGHNA, CDR2 YNFKEQ. As DNA, the CDR3 is TGTGCCAGCAGCCAAGCCCGGACAGGGGGCACTGAAGCTTTCTTT. Protein: CASSQARTGGTEAFF.